This T cell receptor (beta chain) was captured by sequencing in a study of blood T cell repertoires in COVID-19. Assay: immunoSEQ multiplex PCR; the TCRdb copy retains only in-frame clones and omits some. Among just over 85,000 clones listed, 89% were seen once. The CDR3 has 17 residues. Trimming at V came to 6 bases and at J to 0 bases, leaving 11 bases not matched to a gene. Germline V CDR1 and CDR2: MDHEN, SYDVKM. The chain carries TRBV28 and TRBJ2-5; 9 positions agree with TRBD1. Sequenced sample: peripheral blood. The sequence derives from a man aged 50 to 60 with acute or convalescent COVID-19. CDR3 amino acids: CASSPPARTGDQETQYF. Here the CDR3 DNA reads TGTGCCAGCAGCCCCCCGGCCCGGACAGGGGACCAAGAGACCCAGTACTTC.